These T cell receptor beta chains were read from a single sample in a study of PD-L1 blockade in urothelial cancer. Here immunoSEQ multiplex PCR was the method, and the copy in TCRdb shows in-frame clones only, minus some. Among tens of thousands of clones, more than 75% were seen once, and the ten largest hold 13% to 15%. The sequencing used PBMCs, collected around atezolizumab (anti-PD-L1) treatment. Receptors were obtained from a man aged 55 to 70 with urothelial cancer. Each CDR3 is given with its conserved first and last residue. The order of the fields is CDR3 protein, CDR3 DNA, V gene, J gene, D gene, clone size. D genes are given only for firm matches. Expanded clones are given a class, and other clones once, few, many or no size at all.

CDR3: CASRLYQGSWTEAFF; DNA: TGTGCCAGCAGGCTTTATCAGGGGTCGTGGACTGAAGCTTTCTTT; V: TRBV2; J: TRBJ1-1; D: NA; size: NA
CDR3: CASSLGQGRGEQYF; DNA: TGTGCCAGTAGTTTGGGACAGGGTCGGGGTGAGCAGTACTTC; V: TRBV6-5; J: TRBJ2-7; D: TRBD1; size: NA
CDR3: CASSEDRGEQFF; DNA: TGCGCCAGCAGCGAAGATCGAGGGGAGCAGTTCTTC; V: TRBV10-1; J: TRBJ2-1; D: NA; size: NA
CDR3: CASRGLASTDTQYF; DNA: TGTGCCAGCAGGGGACTAGCGTCCACAGATACGCAGTATTTT; V: TRBV2; J: TRBJ2-3; D: TRBD2; size: NA
CDR3: CASSRDRGPGANVLTF; DNA: TGTGCCAGCAGCAGAGACAGGGGGCCTGGGGCCAACGTCCTGACTTTC; V: TRBV6-6; J: TRBJ2-6; D: TRBD1; size: NA
CDR3: CASSPLAGGSYNEQFF; DNA: TGTGCCAGCAGCCCACTAGCGGGGGGATCCTACAATGAGCAGTTCTTC; V: TRBV7-9; J: TRBJ2-1; D: TRBD2; size: NA
CDR3: CASSQDLLGPYNEQFF; DNA: TGCGCCAGCAGCCAAGATCTATTGGGCCCCTACAATGAGCAGTTCTTC; V: TRBV4-3; J: TRBJ2-1; D: NA; size: NA
CDR3: CASSLIDRANYGYTF; DNA: TGTGCCAGCAGTTTGATTGACAGGGCTAACTATGGCTACACCTTC; V: TRBV5-6; J: TRBJ1-2; D: TRBD1; size: NA
CDR3: CASSHSGTAYNEQFF; DNA: TGCGCCAGCAGTCATTCCGGGACAGCTTACAATGAGCAGTTCTTC; V: TRBV23-1; J: TRBJ2-1; D: TRBD1; size: few
CDR3: CASSGWTGIPGELFF; DNA: TGTGCCAGCAGTGGGTGGACAGGGATACCCGGGGAGCTGTTTTTT; V: TRBV2; J: TRBJ2-2; D: TRBD1; size: NA
CDR3: CASSLVGDRGEQYF; DNA: TGCGCCAGCAGCTTGGTGGGAGACAGGGGCGAGCAGTACTTC; V: TRBV5-1; J: TRBJ2-7; D: TRBD1; size: NA
CDR3: CASSLTGSSYNSPLHF; DNA: TGTGCCAGTAGCCTCACAGGGAGCTCCTATAATTCACCCCTCCACTTT; V: TRBV19; J: TRBJ1-6; D: NA; size: once
CDR3: CASSREGVRGANVLTF; DNA: TGTGCCAGCAGTCGCGAGGGGGTTCGTGGGGCCAACGTCCTGACTTTC; V: TRBV11-2; J: TRBJ2-6; D: NA; size: NA
CDR3: CASRQGNQPQHF; DNA: TGTGCCAGCAGACAGGGCAATCAGCCCCAGCATTTT; V: TRBV6-5; J: TRBJ1-5; D: NA; size: NA
CDR3: CASTYAGTGGYEQYF; DNA: TGTGCCAGTACTTATGCCGGGACAGGGGGCTACGAGCAGTACTTC; V: TRBV28; J: TRBJ2-7; D: TRBD1; size: NA
CDR3: CASSQETRTQYF; DNA: TGCGCCAGCAGCCAAGAAACACGGACCCAGTACTTC; V: TRBV4-1; J: TRBJ2-5; D: NA; size: NA
CDR3: CASSIASGSYQETQYF; DNA: TGTGCCAGTAGTATTGCTAGCGGGAGCTACCAAGAGACCCAGTACTTC; V: TRBV19; J: TRBJ2-5; D: TRBD2; size: once
CDR3: CASIRQDNQPQHF; DNA: TGTGCCAGCATCCGACAAGACAATCAGCCCCAGCATTTT; V: TRBV6-6; J: TRBJ1-5; D: NA; size: NA
CDR3: CASSPPGVKNIQYF; DNA: TGTGCCAGCAGCCCCCCGGGGGTCAAAAACATTCAGTACTTC; V: TRBV7-9; J: TRBJ2-4; D: NA; size: NA
CDR3: CASSTGGNAGELFF; DNA: TGCGCCAGCTCGACAGGGGGAAACGCCGGGGAGCTGTTTTTT; V: TRBV4-3; J: TRBJ2-2; D: TRBD1; size: once
CDR3: CASSQAGLAETQYF; DNA: TGCGCCAGCAGCCAAGCCGGACTAGCGGAGACCCAGTACTTC; V: TRBV4-1; J: TRBJ2-5; D: TRBD2; size: once
CDR3: CASSLDPSSGNTIYF; DNA: TGTGCCAGCAGCTTAGACCCGAGCTCTGGAAACACCATATATTTT; V: TRBV7-6; J: TRBJ1-3; D: NA; size: NA
CDR3: CAWSSGTGGLGQETQYF; DNA: TGTGCCTGGAGTTCCGGGACAGGGGGACTAGGGCAAGAGACCCAGTACTTC; V: TRBV30; J: TRBJ2-5; D: TRBD1; size: NA
CDR3: CASSSRPPSVLNTEAFF; DNA: TGTGCCAGCAGCTCCAGGCCTCCGTCTGTCCTGAACACTGAAGCTTTCTTT; V: TRBV5-5; J: TRBJ1-1; D: NA; size: NA
CDR3: CASSGGRTSGSSETQYF; DNA: TGTGCCAGCAGCGGAGGGCGGACTAGCGGGAGTTCAGAGACCCAGTACTTC; V: TRBV11-3; J: TRBJ2-5; D: TRBD2; size: NA
CDR3: CASSPMLAGAKQYF; DNA: TGTGCCAGCAGCCCTATGTTAGCGGGAGCAAAGCAGTACTTC; V: TRBV7-9; J: TRBJ2-7; D: TRBD2; size: NA
CDR3: CASSGQYNSPLHF; DNA: TGTGCCAGCAGCGGACAGTATAATTCACCCCTCCACTTT; V: TRBV7-2; J: TRBJ1-6; D: NA; size: few
CDR3: CASSLGGVWGVQDTEAFF; DNA: TGTGCCAGCAGCTTAGGGGGAGTATGGGGGGTCCAGGACACTGAAGCTTTCTTT; V: TRBV11-3; J: TRBJ1-1; D: NA; size: NA
CDR3: CASSLRQGSETQYF; DNA: TGTGCCAGCAGCTTGAGACAGGGGTCGGAGACCCAGTACTTC; V: TRBV11-3; J: TRBJ2-5; D: TRBD1; size: NA
CDR3: CASSYSGQRVYGYTF; DNA: TGTGCCAGCAGTTACTCGGGACAGCGTGTCTATGGCTACACCTTC; V: TRBV6-5; J: TRBJ1-2; D: TRBD1; size: once
CDR3: CASGRLAGGGGFDAKNIQYF; DNA: TGTGCCAGTGGAAGACTAGCGGGAGGCGGGGGGTTCGACGCCAAAAACATTCAGTACTTC; V: TRBV19; J: TRBJ2-4; D: TRBD2; size: NA
CDR3: CASSLSSFQPQHF; DNA: TGTGCCAGCAGCTTATCCAGTTTTCAGCCCCAGCATTTT; V: TRBV7-2; J: TRBJ1-5; D: NA; size: NA
CDR3: CASTAGTGAGSSPLHF; DNA: TGTGCCAGCACAGCCGGGACAGGGGCGGGTAGTTCACCCCTCCACTTT; V: TRBV28; J: TRBJ1-6; D: TRBD1; size: NA
CDR3: CASSLERYLSSYNEQFF; DNA: TGTGCCAGCAGCTTAGAGAGGTACCTTAGCTCCTACAATGAGCAGTTCTTC; V: TRBV7-8; J: TRBJ2-1; D: NA; size: NA
CDR3: CASSEELAGGTYEQYF; DNA: TGTGCCAGCAGTGAAGAACTAGCGGGAGGTACCTACGAGCAGTACTTC; V: TRBV6-1; J: TRBJ2-7; D: TRBD2; size: NA
CDR3: CASSRDRLYGYTF; DNA: TGTGCCAGCAGCCGGGACAGACTCTATGGCTACACCTTC; V: TRBV11-2; J: TRBJ1-2; D: TRBD1; size: NA
CDR3: CAISGGTGQYEQYF; DNA: TGTGCCATCAGTGGGGGGACAGGCCAATACGAGCAGTACTTC; V: TRBV10-3; J: TRBJ2-7; D: TRBD1; size: NA